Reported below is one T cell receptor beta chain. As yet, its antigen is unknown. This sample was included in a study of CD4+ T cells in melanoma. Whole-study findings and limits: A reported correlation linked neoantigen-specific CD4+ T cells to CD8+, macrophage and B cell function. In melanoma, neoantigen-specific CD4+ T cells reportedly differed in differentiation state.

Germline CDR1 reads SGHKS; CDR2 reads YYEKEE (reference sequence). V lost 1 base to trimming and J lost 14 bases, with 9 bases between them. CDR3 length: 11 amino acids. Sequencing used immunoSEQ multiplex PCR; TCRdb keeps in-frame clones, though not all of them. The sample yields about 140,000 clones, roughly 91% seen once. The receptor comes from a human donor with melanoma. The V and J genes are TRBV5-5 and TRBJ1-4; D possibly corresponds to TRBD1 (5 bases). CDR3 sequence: CASSLTGRLFF. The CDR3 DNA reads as TGTGCCAGCAGCTTGACAGGAAGGCTGTTTTTT.